These T cell receptor beta chains were read from a single sample in a study of identifying expanded T cells in peripheral blood. Clones were sequenced by immunoSEQ multiplex PCR, and TCRdb holds only the in-frame ones, with some missing. The sample holds 58,000 or so clones, over 75% seen once. Sequenced input: blood. Receptor source: a person aged 18 to 70 in good health. Each CDR3 is given with its conserved first and last residue. The D gene is left open where the match is weak. For some rows the clone size is stated as once, few or many, or as a class when expanded; others skip it.

d_call: .
v_call: TRBV19
j_call: TRBJ2-1
clone_size: .
cdr3_aa: CASSIGDSSYNEQFF
cdr3_nt: TGTGCCAGTAGTATCGGGGATTCCTCCTACAATGAGCAGTTCTTC

d_call: .
v_call: TRBV5-4
j_call: TRBJ2-7
clone_size: few
cdr3_aa: CASSLEGSGAFEQYF
cdr3_nt: TGTGCCAGCAGCTTGGAGGGGTCCGGGGCGTTCGAGCAGTACTTC

d_call: TRBD2
v_call: TRBV6-4
j_call: TRBJ2-2
clone_size: once
cdr3_aa: CASTGTSGNGELFF
cdr3_nt: TGTGCCAGCACCGGGACTAGCGGTAACGGGGAGCTGTTTTTT

d_call: .
v_call: TRBV6-4
j_call: TRBJ2-3
clone_size: .
cdr3_aa: CASSDSPERTQYF
cdr3_nt: TGTGCCAGCAGTGACTCCCCCGAGCGTACGCAGTATTTT

d_call: .
v_call: TRBV19
j_call: TRBJ2-4
clone_size: once
cdr3_aa: CASSIDLKNIQYF
cdr3_nt: TGTGCCAGTAGTATAGATCTCAAAAACATTCAGTACTTC

d_call: .
v_call: TRBV19
j_call: TRBJ2-1
clone_size: .
cdr3_aa: CASSIGRQTSYNEQFF
cdr3_nt: TGTGCCAGTAGTATTGGTAGGCAGACATCCTACAATGAGCAGTTCTTC

d_call: .
v_call: TRBV7-2
j_call: TRBJ2-3
clone_size: .
cdr3_aa: CASSFRQSTDTQYF
cdr3_nt: TGTGCCAGCAGCTTTCGACAGTCCACAGATACGCAGTATTTT

d_call: .
v_call: TRBV29-1
j_call: TRBJ1-1
clone_size: .
cdr3_aa: CSVSRDTPTTEAFF
cdr3_nt: TGCAGCGTATCGAGGGACACCCCAACCACTGAAGCTTTCTTT

d_call: .
v_call: TRBV30
j_call: TRBJ1-2
clone_size: once
cdr3_aa: CAWSVLGRGGYTF
cdr3_nt: TGTGCCTGGAGTGTGCTGGGTCGGGGTGGCTACACCTTC

d_call: .
v_call: TRBV5-8
j_call: TRBJ2-3
clone_size: .
cdr3_aa: CASSPGWRGPTDTQYF
cdr3_nt: TGTGCCAGCAGCCCGGGATGGCGGGGACCCACAGATACGCAGTATTTT

d_call: .
v_call: TRBV12-5
j_call: TRBJ1-1
clone_size: .
cdr3_aa: CASGLPRQLNTEAFF
cdr3_nt: TGTGCTAGTGGTTTGCCCAGACAATTGAACACTGAAGCTTTCTTT

d_call: TRBD2
v_call: TRBV2
j_call: TRBJ2-3
clone_size: .
cdr3_aa: CASSLTSGVLDTQYF
cdr3_nt: TGTGCCAGCAGTCTTACTAGCGGGGTTTTAGATACGCAGTATTTT

d_call: .
v_call: TRBV6-5
j_call: TRBJ2-3
clone_size: .
cdr3_aa: CASSYSMSGSLDTQYF
cdr3_nt: TGTGCCAGCAGTTACTCGATGTCAGGATCCCTAGATACGCAGTATTTT

d_call: .
v_call: TRBV6-1
j_call: TRBJ2-7
clone_size: .
cdr3_aa: CASSEAVSRGEQYF
cdr3_nt: TGTGCCAGCAGTGAAGCGGTCTCTAGAGGCGAGCAGTACTTC

d_call: .
v_call: TRBV19
j_call: TRBJ1-1
clone_size: .
cdr3_aa: CASSLRMKGAFF
cdr3_nt: TGTGCCAGTAGCCTCCGCATGAAAGGAGCTTTCTTT

d_call: .
v_call: TRBV20-1
j_call: TRBJ2-1
clone_size: .
cdr3_aa: CSAPTAREQFF
cdr3_nt: TGCAGTGCTCCTACAGCTAGAGAGCAGTTCTTC

d_call: TRBD1
v_call: TRBV19
j_call: TRBJ1-5
clone_size: .
cdr3_aa: CASTPGGLQALSNQPQHF
cdr3_nt: TGTGCCAGTACCCCAGGGGGTTTACAGGCCCTTAGCAATCAGCCCCAGCATTTT

d_call: .
v_call: TRBV21-1
j_call: TRBJ1-5
clone_size: .
cdr3_aa: CASSLANDGVGQPQHF
cdr3_nt: TGTGCCAGCAGCCTAGCAAATGACGGGGTCGGACAGCCCCAGCATTTT

d_call: TRBD1
v_call: TRBV5-1
j_call: TRBJ2-5
clone_size: .
cdr3_aa: CASSRDRAAQATQYF
cdr3_nt: TGCGCCAGCAGCCGGGACAGGGCCGCCCAAGCGACCCAGTACTTC

d_call: .
v_call: TRBV18
j_call: TRBJ1-2
clone_size: .
cdr3_aa: CASSPGRTYGYTF
cdr3_nt: TGTGCCAGCTCCCCCGGACGTACCTATGGCTACACCTTC

d_call: .
v_call: TRBV7-2
j_call: TRBJ2-3
clone_size: once
cdr3_aa: CASSFQSAPDTQYF
cdr3_nt: TGTGCCAGCAGCTTTCAGAGCGCCCCAGATACGCAGTATTTT

d_call: .
v_call: TRBV4-1
j_call: TRBJ2-1
clone_size: .
cdr3_aa: CASSRGDGGPNEQFF
cdr3_nt: TGCGCCAGCAGCCGAGGGGACGGAGGTCCCAATGAGCAGTTCTTC

d_call: .
v_call: TRBV11-3
j_call: TRBJ1-2
clone_size: .
cdr3_aa: CASSSPEGNDGYTF
cdr3_nt: TGTGCCAGCAGCTCCCCGGAGGGGAATGATGGCTACACCTTC

d_call: TRBD2
v_call: TRBV5-1
j_call: TRBJ2-7
clone_size: .
cdr3_aa: CASSWGLAGGGEQYF
cdr3_nt: TGCGCCAGCAGCTGGGGACTAGCGGGAGGGGGTGAGCAGTACTTC

d_call: TRBD2
v_call: TRBV7-9
j_call: TRBJ2-7
clone_size: .
cdr3_aa: CASSSGLAGHEQYF
cdr3_nt: TGTGCCAGCAGCTCCGGACTAGCGGGACACGAGCAGTACTTC

d_call: .
v_call: TRBV7-9
j_call: TRBJ1-1
clone_size: .
cdr3_aa: CASSHPSALNTEAFF
cdr3_nt: TGTGCCAGCAGCCACCCTTCAGCCCTGAACACTGAAGCTTTCTTT

d_call: TRBD2
v_call: TRBV2
j_call: TRBJ2-2
clone_size: .
cdr3_aa: CASSETSGSTGELFF
cdr3_nt: TGTGCCAGCAGTGAGACTAGCGGGAGTACCGGGGAGCTGTTTTTT

d_call: .
v_call: TRBV11-3
j_call: TRBJ1-3
clone_size: .
cdr3_aa: CASSFLSSGNTIYF
cdr3_nt: TGTGCCAGCAGCTTTCTGAGCTCTGGAAACACCATATATTTT

d_call: TRBD2
v_call: TRBV5-1
j_call: TRBJ2-3
clone_size: .
cdr3_aa: CASSTGLAGPTDTQYF
cdr3_nt: TGCGCCAGCAGTACTGGTCTAGCGGGGCCCACAGATACGCAGTATTTT

d_call: .
v_call: TRBV5-6
j_call: TRBJ2-1
clone_size: .
cdr3_aa: CASTYGFTSRSGNEQFF
cdr3_nt: TGTGCCAGCACCTATGGATTTACTAGCAGATCGGGGAATGAGCAGTTCTTC

d_call: .
v_call: TRBV5-6
j_call: TRBJ1-2
clone_size: .
cdr3_aa: CASSLAENYGYTF
cdr3_nt: TGTGCCAGCAGCTTGGCGGAAAACTATGGCTACACCTTC

d_call: TRBD1
v_call: TRBV6-6
j_call: TRBJ2-4
clone_size: .
cdr3_aa: CASSDRGQAKNIQYF
cdr3_nt: TGTGCCAGCAGTGACAGGGGGCAAGCCAAAAACATTCAGTACTTC

d_call: .
v_call: TRBV5-1
j_call: TRBJ2-1
clone_size: .
cdr3_aa: CASSLAGTAYNEQFF
cdr3_nt: TGCGCCAGCAGCTTGGCCGGGACCGCCTACAATGAGCAGTTCTTC

d_call: TRBD2
v_call: TRBV25-1
j_call: TRBJ2-6
clone_size: .
cdr3_aa: CASSGGSSGANVLTF
cdr3_nt: TGTGCCAGCAGTGGCGGGAGCTCTGGGGCCAACGTCCTGACTTTC

d_call: .
v_call: TRBV28
j_call: TRBJ1-2
clone_size: .
cdr3_aa: CATEQGLGYTF
cdr3_nt: TGTGCCACCGAACAGGGCTTGGGCTACACCTTC

d_call: .
v_call: TRBV7-8
j_call: TRBJ2-1
clone_size: .
cdr3_aa: CASSLFARVSDNEQFF
cdr3_nt: TGTGCCAGCAGCTTATTTGCTCGGGTTTCGGACAATGAGCAGTTCTTC

d_call: TRBD2
v_call: TRBV2
j_call: TRBJ2-5
clone_size: .
cdr3_aa: CASSEGRGGETQYF
cdr3_nt: TGTGCCAGCAGTGAGGGGCGGGGAGGGGAGACCCAGTACTTC

d_call: .
v_call: TRBV5-1
j_call: TRBJ2-3
clone_size: once
cdr3_aa: CASSLTGQPTDTQYF
cdr3_nt: TGCGCCAGCAGCTTAACGGGGCAACCGACAGATACGCAGTATTTT

d_call: .
v_call: TRBV18
j_call: TRBJ1-1
clone_size: .
cdr3_aa: CASSPQGANTEAFF
cdr3_nt: TGTGCCAGCTCACCTCAGGGCGCGAACACTGAAGCTTTCTTT

d_call: TRBD1
v_call: TRBV18
j_call: TRBJ2-2
clone_size: .
cdr3_aa: CASSPTQGAQTGELFF
cdr3_nt: TGTGCCAGCTCACCAACACAGGGGGCTCAAACCGGGGAGCTGTTTTTT

d_call: .
v_call: TRBV18
j_call: TRBJ2-5
clone_size: .
cdr3_aa: CASSPNKGAQETQYF
cdr3_nt: TGTGCCAGCTCACCCAATAAGGGCGCTCAAGAGACCCAGTACTTC

d_call: .
v_call: TRBV5-1
j_call: TRBJ1-2
clone_size: few
cdr3_aa: CASSGRQGWHGYTF
cdr3_nt: TGCGCCAGCAGCGGCCGTCAGGGTTGGCATGGCTACACCTTC

d_call: TRBD2
v_call: TRBV29-1
j_call: TRBJ2-7
clone_size: .
cdr3_aa: CSVMWTSSYEQYF
cdr3_nt: TGCAGCGTTATGTGGACTAGCTCCTACGAGCAGTACTTC